The TCR beta chain described here comes from a study of T cells in tuberculosis. Using immunoSEQ multiplex PCR, the repertoire was profiled, and TCRdb retains in-frame clones only, with some absent. The profile shows tens of thousands of clones, 90% to 95% of them singletons. At study entry, adolescents had tuberculin skin tests and IGRA screening. Unmatched junction bases numbered 9, after V lost 0 bases and J lost 6 bases. CDR1 and CDR2 (germline): LGHNA, YNFKEQ. The CDR3 spans 17 residues. This clone was picked up one time. The sample consisted of PBMCs. This TCR was recovered from a donor aged 10-29 years with latent tuberculosis or without tuberculosis infection. V usage is TRBV4-2 and J usage is TRBJ2-1; 9 bases line up with TRBD2. In DNA, the CDR3 is TGTGCCAGCAGCCAAGAGCCCCTACTAGCGGGCCCCAATGAGCAGTTCTTC. It translates to CASSQEPLLAGPNEQFF.